This TCR beta chain was recorded in a study of monozygotic twins with inflammatory bowel disease. As concerns this clonotype: No antigen is known for it.

Overall study findings and caveats: Backing was not found for a single strong signal or clonotype associated with IBD.

CDR1 and CDR2 (germline): MNHNY, SVGAGI (reference sequence). This CDR3 has 12 amino acids. Every sample had its cDNA made across eight separate reactions. Template switching incorporated UMIs with a 6-nucleotide sample barcode. Researchers put TCRalpha and TCRbeta cDNA through two nested PCRs lasting about 17 and 10 cycles. With the 5' RACE reads reprocessed, TCRdb shows one record per CDR3 protein and no DNA. The sample totals nearly 450,000 distinct CDR3 sequences. The TCR was taken from a human donor with ulcerative colitis or Crohn's disease, or a healthy co-twin of an affected twin (not recorded which). The sample taken for sequencing was blood. The rearrangement links TRBV6-6 to TRBJ1-2; checking the TCRdb D call of TRBD1 is not possible without DNA. CDR3 protein: CASSSTGGGYTF.